This entry lists 3 T cell receptor beta chains sequenced from one sample in a study of control samples from healthy donors and cancer patients. TCRdb's table, derived via immunoSEQ multiplex PCR, lists solely in-frame clones and lacks some. The sample gives about 34,000 clones, about 86% of which show up once; more than 1.5% is in the top ten. What was sequenced was PBMCs. The receptor set was obtained from a woman in her 40s with lung cancer.

About this clone itself: Relative to the germline gene, one junction end is altered; a read error may explain this. This specimen includes other DNA sequences encoding the same CDR3. The chain joins TRBV28 to TRBJ2-3; no clear D. The CDR3 sequence is 12 residues long. The germline gives CDR1 MDHEN, CDR2 SYDVKM. The CDR3 DNA reads TGTGCTAGCATGGGTCTTTCAGATACGCAGTATTTT. Its translation: CASMGLSDTQYF.

This sequence joins TRBV27 and TRBJ1-2; D is unclear. The CDR3 has 16 residues. Germline values: CDR1 MNHEY, CDR2 SMNVEV (reference sequence). V dropped 0 bases and J dropped 8 bases, with 19 bases sitting between them. The chain's CDR3 is CASSLSKLGRRRGYTF. The CDR3 DNA reads TGTGCCAGCAGTTTATCGAAGCTGGGTAGGAGGAGAGGCTACACCTTC.

The chain carries TRBV5-1 and TRBJ2-2, with a tentative D call TRBD1 (6 bases). This CDR3 contains 15 residues. V lost 0 bases and J 2 bases, leaving 8 bases between the germline ends. CDR1 and CDR2 from the germline V gene are SGHRS and YFSETQ. The CDR3 sequence: CASSLGGQNTGELFF. The CDR3 bases are TGCGCCAGCAGCTTGGGGGGACAAAACACCGGGGAGCTGTTTTTT. The full variable domain, rest sourced from reference TRBV5-1 and TRBJ2-2, is KAGVTQTPRYLIKTRGQQVTLSCSPISGHRSVSWYQQTPGQGLQFLFEYFSETQRNKGNFPGRFSGRQFSNSRSEMNVSTLELGDSALYLCASSLGGQNTGELFFGEGSRLTVL.